This T cell receptor beta chain was identified in a study of blood T cells in healthy people across ages. The CDR3 contains 12 residues. The germline gives CDR1 SQVTM, CDR2 ANQGSEA. V lost 1 base, J lost 7 bases, and 10 bases lay in between. In its sample, this clonotype was seen a few times. Its antigen is unidentified. Findings of the study overall: Changes seen in expanded clonotypes were possibly confounded by donor CMV status left unknown.

Then a second PCR, running roughly 7 to 11 cycles, was carried out with a sample-barcoded 5' primer and a J-beta primer mix. TCRdb called the 5' RACE reads again in MiXCR, with one record for every CDR3 protein. The table lists over 750,000 distinct CDR3 sequences, around 25% of them singletons. The authors isolated at least 6 million PBMCs per sample. The data were also submitted as part of a second study, on T cells of mothers and their children. That report adds: Each donor was one of three healthy Caucasian mothers or one of their six children. Mothers yielded over 8 million CDR3 reads, children about 3 million each.

Sequencing used blood. This TCR was recovered from a boy younger than 18 in good health. The rearrangement uses TRBV29-1 and TRBJ1-1; no clear D gene. CDR3 DNA sequence: TGCAGCGTTGAAGCTAGTGCGGGTGAAGCTTTCTTT. Protein: CSVEASAGEAFF.